Reported below is one T cell receptor beta chain. Its antigen is unidentified. This sample was taken from a study of neurological immune-mediated disorders. The cDNA was synthesized by 5'RACE incorporating 10-nucleotide random UMIs. MiXCR, applied by TCRdb to the 5' RACE reads, yields one record per CDR3 protein. The sample shows about 48,000 distinct CDR3 sequences, over 4.5% of them seen only once. CDR3 size: 14 residues. CDR1 SQVTM and CDR2 ANQGSEA come from the germline V gene. V lost 1 base and J lost 8, with 17 bases in between. Study-level results: One related-CDR3 cluster, which may be a signature, held the repertoires of 18 of 34 multiple sclerosis patients after phylogenetic grouping.

What was sequenced was CD4+ T cells from blood. This TCR was sampled from a woman between 18 and 29 years old with multiple sclerosis. The chain recombines TRBV29-1 with TRBJ1-2; D perhaps matches TRBD1 (5 bases). CDR3 amino acids: CSVEGWGEAGGYTF. The CDR3 DNA sequence: TGCAGCGTTGAAGGTTGGGGGGAGGCGGGCGGCTACACCTTC.